This TCR beta chain was retrieved from a study of blood T cell repertoires in COVID-19. Study overall: Both acute and convalescent COVID-19 samples were obtained from the United States, Italy and Spain.

Produced via immunoSEQ multiplex PCR; TCRdb's table is partial and in-frame only. This table has a few hundred thousand clones, 85% appearing once. This CDR3 spans 15 amino acids. V trimming: 5 bases; J trimming: 2 bases; junction bases outside the gene matches: 9. In germline, CDR1 is SGHTA, CDR2 FQGTGA. The source of this sequence is a woman younger than 35 with acute or convalescent COVID-19. The sample comprised peripheral blood. The V call is TRBV7-3, the J call TRBJ2-7, with 7 bases fitting TRBD1. CDR3 region: CASSREGGRAYEQYF. CDR3 bases: TGTGCCAGCAGCCGCGAAGGGGGCCGAGCCTACGAGCAGTACTTC.